This is a list of T cell receptor beta chains from one sample in a study of blood T cell repertoires in COVID-19. Profiled with immunoSEQ multiplex PCR; TCRdb holds only in-frame clones, not every one. This repertoire shows 150,000 to 200,000 clones, 89% found once; its top ten account for 1.5% to 2%. Sequences were obtained from peripheral blood. These receptor sequences come from a man aged 18 to 35 who had recovered from COVID-19. Each CDR3 is given with its conserved first and last residue. Each record gives: V gene, CDR3 length, clone size, J gene, D gene, CDR3 DNA, CDR3 protein. A D gene is named only where the DNA matches it firmly. Rows may omit the clone size; those that give it use once, few, many or a size class.

v_gene: TRBV29-1
len: 13
abundance: NA
j_gene: TRBJ2-7
d_gene: NA
CDR3nt: TGCAGCGTTGGCGCGGCTTCCTCCTACGAGCAGTACTTC
CDR3aa: CSVGAASSYEQYF

v_gene: TRBV19
len: 15
abundance: once
j_gene: TRBJ1-5
d_gene: TRBD1
CDR3nt: TGTGCCAGTAGTATTACAGGGGTCGAGGTCCAGCCCCAGCATTTT
CDR3aa: CASSITGVEVQPQHF

v_gene: TRBV6-5
len: 16
abundance: NA
j_gene: TRBJ2-7
d_gene: TRBD2
CDR3nt: TGTGCCAGCAGTTACTCAGCGGGAGGACGCCCGGGCGAGCAGTACTTC
CDR3aa: CASSYSAGGRPGEQYF

v_gene: TRBV7-2
len: 16
abundance: NA
j_gene: TRBJ2-7
d_gene: TRBD2
CDR3nt: TGTGCCAGCAGCTTAGATAGCGGGAGTGGATCCTACGAGCAGTACTTC
CDR3aa: CASSLDSGSGSYEQYF

v_gene: TRBV28
len: 15
abundance: NA
j_gene: TRBJ2-1
d_gene: TRBD1
CDR3nt: TGTGCCAGCAGTTTTTCGGGACAGGGATTCGATGAGCAGTTCTTC
CDR3aa: CASSFSGQGFDEQFF

v_gene: TRBV6-2/TRBV6-3
len: 18
abundance: once
j_gene: TRBJ2-1
d_gene: TRBD2
CDR3nt: TGTGCCAGCAGTTATGAGGCTAGCGGGAGCACGGGGTACAATGAGCAGTTCTTC
CDR3aa: CASSYEASGSTGYNEQFF

v_gene: TRBV27
len: 15
abundance: NA
j_gene: TRBJ1-2
d_gene: TRBD1
CDR3nt: TGTGCCAGCAGTTCTCTAGGCTTACAGGGGAATGGCTACACCTTC
CDR3aa: CASSSLGLQGNGYTF

v_gene: TRBV11-2
len: 15
abundance: once
j_gene: TRBJ1-1
d_gene: NA
CDR3nt: TGTGCCAGCAGCTTAGTCCTATCGGGGAACACTGAAGCTTTCTTT
CDR3aa: CASSLVLSGNTEAFF

v_gene: TRBV6-5
len: 15
abundance: NA
j_gene: TRBJ1-5
d_gene: NA
CDR3nt: TGTGCCAGCAGCTCCGACGGGTATAGCAATCAGCCCCAGCATTTT
CDR3aa: CASSSDGYSNQPQHF

v_gene: TRBV9
len: 15
abundance: NA
j_gene: TRBJ2-7
d_gene: TRBD1
CDR3nt: TGTGCCAGCAGCGTAGAGGGACAGGGCGTACACGAGCAGTACTTC
CDR3aa: CASSVEGQGVHEQYF

v_gene: TRBV9
len: 14
abundance: NA
j_gene: TRBJ1-1
d_gene: NA
CDR3nt: TGTGCCAGCAGCGCCGCAGGTGGGAACACTGAAGCTTTCTTT
CDR3aa: CASSAAGGNTEAFF

v_gene: TRBV5-4
len: 14
abundance: NA
j_gene: TRBJ2-7
d_gene: NA
CDR3nt: TGTGCCAGCAGCTTGATTAGTTCACCCTACGAGCAGTACTTC
CDR3aa: CASSLISSPYEQYF

v_gene: TRBV3-1/TRBV3-2
len: 15
abundance: NA
j_gene: TRBJ2-6
d_gene: TRBD2
CDR3nt: TGTGCCAGCAGCCGACTAGCCTCTGGGGCCAACGTCCTGACTTTC
CDR3aa: CASSRLASGANVLTF

v_gene: TRBV27
len: 14
abundance: NA
j_gene: TRBJ2-3
d_gene: TRBD1
CDR3nt: TGTGCCAGCAGTTTAGGACAGGGGGCAGATACGCAGTATTTT
CDR3aa: CASSLGQGADTQYF

v_gene: TRBV6-7
len: 18
abundance: NA
j_gene: TRBJ2-7
d_gene: NA
CDR3nt: TGTGCCAGCAGTGCCTTTTGCGGCAGAAAATCGACCTTTCACGAGCAGTACTTC
CDR3aa: CASSAFCGRKSTFHEQYF

v_gene: TRBV6-5
len: 15
abundance: NA
j_gene: TRBJ2-3
d_gene: TRBD2
CDR3nt: TGTGCCAGCAGTTCTAGCGGGAGTTTGGTAGATACGCAGTATTTT
CDR3aa: CASSSSGSLVDTQYF

v_gene: TRBV2
len: 14
abundance: NA
j_gene: TRBJ1-2
d_gene: NA
CDR3nt: TGTGCCAGCAGTGAAGAACCCCCGACTATTGGCTACACCTTC
CDR3aa: CASSEEPPTIGYTF

v_gene: TRBV19
len: 14
abundance: NA
j_gene: TRBJ1-5
d_gene: TRBD1
CDR3nt: TGTGCCAGTAGGACAGGGGGCCGAAATCAGCCCCAGCATTTT
CDR3aa: CASRTGGRNQPQHF

v_gene: TRBV6-2/TRBV6-3
len: 20
abundance: NA
j_gene: TRBJ1-5
d_gene: TRBD1
CDR3nt: TGTGCCAGCAGCCACCACCTACCCGGGACAGGTTCTCCTAGCAATCAGCCCCAGCATTTT
CDR3aa: CASSHHLPGTGSPSNQPQHF

v_gene: TRBV6-5
len: 12
abundance: NA
j_gene: TRBJ2-5
d_gene: NA
CDR3nt: TGTGCCAGCAGTTTTGGAGAAGAGACCCAGTACTTC
CDR3aa: CASSFGEETQYF

v_gene: TRBV4-1
len: 15
abundance: NA
j_gene: TRBJ1-1
d_gene: TRBD1
CDR3nt: TGCGCCAGCAGCCAGGGAGACAGGGGGAACACTGAAGCTTTCTTT
CDR3aa: CASSQGDRGNTEAFF

v_gene: TRBV6-1
len: 16
abundance: NA
j_gene: TRBJ1-2
d_gene: NA
CDR3nt: TGTGCCAGCAGTGAGCCGGTATACCCGTCCTCATATGGCTACACCTTC
CDR3aa: CASSEPVYPSSYGYTF

v_gene: TRBV7-9
len: 16
abundance: NA
j_gene: TRBJ2-1
d_gene: TRBD1
CDR3nt: TGTGCCAGCAGCCCGAACCCGGACAGGACCTACAATGAGCAGTTCTTC
CDR3aa: CASSPNPDRTYNEQFF

v_gene: TRBV7-9
len: 16
abundance: NA
j_gene: TRBJ1-1
d_gene: TRBD1
CDR3nt: TGTGCCAGCAGCTTAGGTGGGACAGGGGGCGAGAGTGAAGCTTTCTTT
CDR3aa: CASSLGGTGGESEAFF

v_gene: TRBV18
len: 19
abundance: NA
j_gene: TRBJ2-7
d_gene: TRBD2
CDR3nt: TGTGCCAGCTCGCCTGGACAGGGACTAGCGGGAGCCCCCTCCTACGAGCAGTACTTC
CDR3aa: CASSPGQGLAGAPSYEQYF

v_gene: TRBV21-1
len: 16
abundance: few
j_gene: TRBJ1-3
d_gene: NA
CDR3nt: TGTGCCAGCAGCAAAGCAGTTCGGGACAGGCGGGACACCATATATTTT
CDR3aa: CASSKAVRDRRDTIYF

v_gene: TRBV9
len: 15
abundance: NA
j_gene: TRBJ2-5
d_gene: TRBD2
CDR3nt: TGTGCCAGCAGCGTAGAGGGGAGGGCCCAAGAGACCCAGTACTTC
CDR3aa: CASSVEGRAQETQYF

v_gene: TRBV19
len: 15
abundance: NA
j_gene: TRBJ2-1
d_gene: NA
CDR3nt: TGTGCCAGTATTGCCGGGGGGCTTGGTTCCAATGAGCAGTTCTTC
CDR3aa: CASIAGGLGSNEQFF

v_gene: TRBV10-2
len: 13
abundance: NA
j_gene: TRBJ2-7
d_gene: TRBD1
CDR3nt: TGCGCCAGCAGACAGGGGTATCGGTACGAGCAGTACTTC
CDR3aa: CASRQGYRYEQYF

v_gene: TRBV9
len: 18
abundance: NA
j_gene: TRBJ2-1
d_gene: TRBD2
CDR3nt: TGTGCCAGCAGCGTAGCCCCCTCGTTCCCTAGCGGGAGACATGAGCAGTTCTTC
CDR3aa: CASSVAPSFPSGRHEQFF

v_gene: TRBV27
len: 13
abundance: NA
j_gene: TRBJ1-5
d_gene: NA
CDR3nt: TGTGCCAGCAGTTTACGGGAGAATCAGCCCCAGCATTTT
CDR3aa: CASSLRENQPQHF

v_gene: TRBV7-6
len: 15
abundance: few
j_gene: TRBJ1-1
d_gene: NA
CDR3nt: TGTGCCAGCAGCTTAGGAGGGACACTGAACACTGAAGCTTTCTTT
CDR3aa: CASSLGGTLNTEAFF

v_gene: TRBV6-5
len: 14
abundance: once
j_gene: TRBJ2-4
d_gene: NA
CDR3nt: TGTGCCAGCAGCCCGGATGGGGGGGCGAACATTCAGTACTTC
CDR3aa: CASSPDGGANIQYF

v_gene: TRBV18
len: 17
abundance: NA
j_gene: TRBJ2-2
d_gene: NA
CDR3nt: TGTGCCAGCTCACCCCGAGGGGGGGGCGCGAACACCGGGGAGCTGTTTTTT
CDR3aa: CASSPRGGGANTGELFF

v_gene: TRBV12-3/TRBV12-4
len: 13
abundance: NA
j_gene: TRBJ1-1
d_gene: NA
CDR3nt: TGTGCCAGCAACGAGGGAGGGGACACTGAAGCTTTCTTT
CDR3aa: CASNEGGDTEAFF

v_gene: TRBV4-1
len: 15
abundance: NA
j_gene: TRBJ2-1
d_gene: TRBD1
CDR3nt: TGCGCCAGCAGCAAAACAGGGGCTGGAGATAATGAGCAGTTCTTC
CDR3aa: CASSKTGAGDNEQFF

v_gene: TRBV7-8
len: 13
abundance: NA
j_gene: TRBJ1-2
d_gene: NA
CDR3nt: TGTGCCAGCAGCCAAGGGCGGGGATACGGCTACACCTTC
CDR3aa: CASSQGRGYGYTF

v_gene: TRBV2
len: 14
abundance: NA
j_gene: TRBJ1-4
d_gene: NA
CDR3nt: TGTGCCAGCAGAATTCAGGGAACTAATGAAAAACTGTTTTTT
CDR3aa: CASRIQGTNEKLFF

v_gene: TRBV2
len: 15
abundance: few
j_gene: TRBJ1-1
d_gene: TRBD1
CDR3nt: TGTGCCAGCAGATCCCAGGGGGGAGTTCACACTGAAGCTTTCTTT
CDR3aa: CASRSQGGVHTEAFF

v_gene: TRBV19
len: 15
abundance: NA
j_gene: TRBJ2-7
d_gene: TRBD2
CDR3nt: TGTGCCAGTAGGCCCTCAAGCGGGAGTCGCTACGAGCAGTACTTC
CDR3aa: CASRPSSGSRYEQYF

v_gene: TRBV4-1
len: 17
abundance: NA
j_gene: TRBJ2-1
d_gene: TRBD1
CDR3nt: TGCGCTACAACACCGACCCCCTGGGACAGGGTTAGGAATGAGCAGTTCTTC
CDR3aa: CATTPTPWDRVRNEQFF

v_gene: TRBV18
len: 15
abundance: NA
j_gene: TRBJ1-5
d_gene: TRBD1
CDR3nt: TGTGCCAGCTCACTTGGACAGGGAGGGAATCAGCCCCAGCATTTT
CDR3aa: CASSLGQGGNQPQHF

v_gene: TRBV6-2/TRBV6-3
len: 13
abundance: NA
j_gene: TRBJ1-2
d_gene: NA
CDR3nt: TGTGCCAGCAGCCCCTTGGGGGGTGCTGGCTACACCTTC
CDR3aa: CASSPLGGAGYTF

v_gene: TRBV19
len: 16
abundance: NA
j_gene: TRBJ2-4
d_gene: TRBD2
CDR3nt: TGTGCCAGTAGTAGACTAGCGGATCTAGCCAAAAACATTCAGTACTTC
CDR3aa: CASSRLADLAKNIQYF

v_gene: TRBV9
len: 13
abundance: NA
j_gene: TRBJ2-7
d_gene: NA
CDR3nt: TGTGCCAGCAGCCCCCCCACTTCCTACGAGCAGTACTTC
CDR3aa: CASSPPTSYEQYF